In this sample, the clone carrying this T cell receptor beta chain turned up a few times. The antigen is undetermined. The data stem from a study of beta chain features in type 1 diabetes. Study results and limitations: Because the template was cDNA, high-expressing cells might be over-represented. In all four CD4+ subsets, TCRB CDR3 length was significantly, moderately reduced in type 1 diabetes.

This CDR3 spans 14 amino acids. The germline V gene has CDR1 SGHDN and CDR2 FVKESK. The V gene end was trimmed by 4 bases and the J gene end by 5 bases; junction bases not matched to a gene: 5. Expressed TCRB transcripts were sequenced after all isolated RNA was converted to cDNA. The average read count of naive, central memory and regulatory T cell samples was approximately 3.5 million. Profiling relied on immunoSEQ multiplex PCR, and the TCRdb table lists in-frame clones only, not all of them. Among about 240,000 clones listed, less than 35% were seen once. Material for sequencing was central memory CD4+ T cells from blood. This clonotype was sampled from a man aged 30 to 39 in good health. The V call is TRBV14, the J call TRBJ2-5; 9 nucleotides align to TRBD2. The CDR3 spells CASSLAGVWETQYF. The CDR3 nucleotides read TGTGCCAGCAGCCTAGCGGGAGTCTGGGAGACCCAGTACTTC. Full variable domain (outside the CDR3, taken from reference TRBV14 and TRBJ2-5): EAGVTQFPSHSVIEKGQTVTLRCDPISGHDNLYWYRRVMGKEIKFLLHFVKESKQDESGMPNNRFLAERTGGTYSTLKVQPAELEDSGVYFCASSLAGVWETQYFGPGTRLLVL.